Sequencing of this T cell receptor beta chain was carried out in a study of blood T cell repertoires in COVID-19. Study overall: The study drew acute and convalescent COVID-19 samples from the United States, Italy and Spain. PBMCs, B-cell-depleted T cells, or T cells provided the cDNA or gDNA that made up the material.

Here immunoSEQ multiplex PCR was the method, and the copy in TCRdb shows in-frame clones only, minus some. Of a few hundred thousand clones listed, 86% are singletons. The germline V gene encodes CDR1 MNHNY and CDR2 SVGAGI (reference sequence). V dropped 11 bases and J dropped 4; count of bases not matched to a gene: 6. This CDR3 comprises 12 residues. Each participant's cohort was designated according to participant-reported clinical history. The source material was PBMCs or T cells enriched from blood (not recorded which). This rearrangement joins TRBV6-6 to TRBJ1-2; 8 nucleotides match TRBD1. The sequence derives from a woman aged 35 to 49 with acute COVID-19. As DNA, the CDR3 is TGTGCCGTTCCCGGACAGGGCTATGGCTACACCTTC. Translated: CAVPGQGYGYTF.